This T cell receptor beta chain originates from a study of blood T cells in healthy people across ages. Study-level results: Observed TCR beta diversity per million T cells went down as age went up. This fall followed a roughly linear course with age.

PCR was performed a second time for about 6 to 12 cycles using a sample-barcoded 5' primer and a J-beta primer mix. TCRdb re-called the 5' RACE reads through MiXCR, storing one row per CDR3 protein. The profile shows 1.5 million to 2 million distinct CDR3 sequences, around half of them singletons. CDR3 length: 14 amino acids. The J segment lost 8 bases and the V segment lost 3 bases, leaving 9 bases of the junction unmatched. The germline CDR1 and CDR2 sequences are DFQATT and SNEGSKA (reference sequence). Per-sample yields of isolated PBMCs were at least 6 million. About this clonotype: What it recognizes is unknown.

The TCR was taken from a middle-aged woman in good health. The chain joins TRBV20-1 to TRBJ1-4; 7 nucleotides align to TRBD1. Sequencing used blood. CDR3 in amino acids: CSARLQGVQEKLFF. DNA for the CDR3: TGCAGTGCTAGGTTGCAGGGGGTACAGGAAAAACTGTTTTTT.